This T cell receptor beta chain was obtained from a study of T cell responses to AZD1222 COVID-19 vaccine. This clone was picked up one time. Its specificity is unknown. Measured with immunoSEQ multiplex PCR; TCRdb has only the in-frame clones, and not every one. The table lists over 150,000 clones, about 90% of them singletons, with less than 3% in the top ten. Overall study results and limits: Spike-specific TCRs gained breadth and depth after people received two AZD1222 doses. Donors, mostly white British, included more females; clonal diversity was possibly underestimated.

The CDR3 loop spans 15 amino acids. The V gene's germline CDR1 is MDHEN and CDR2 SYDVKM. Trimming cost V 5 bases and J 6 bases; bases outside gene matches: 6. The sequence was obtained from an adult in good health. This material consisted of peripheral blood, taken on day 0 of AZD1222 vaccination. The rearrangement links TRBV28 to TRBJ1-6; 8 bases map to TRBD1. Here the CDR3 reads CASSPRQGPNSPLHF. CDR3 nucleotide sequence: TGTGCCAGCAGTCCTCGACAGGGGCCTAATTCACCCCTCCACTTT.